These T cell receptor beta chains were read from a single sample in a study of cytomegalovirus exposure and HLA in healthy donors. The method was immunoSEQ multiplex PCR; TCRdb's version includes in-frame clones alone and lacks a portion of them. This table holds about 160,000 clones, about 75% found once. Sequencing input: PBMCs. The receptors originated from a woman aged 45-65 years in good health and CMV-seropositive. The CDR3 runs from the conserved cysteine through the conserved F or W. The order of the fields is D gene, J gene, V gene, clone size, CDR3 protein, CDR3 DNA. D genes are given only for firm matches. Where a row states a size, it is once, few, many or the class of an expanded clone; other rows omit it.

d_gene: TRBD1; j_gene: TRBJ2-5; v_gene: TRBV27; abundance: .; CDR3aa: CASSQRGRETQYF; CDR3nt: TGTGCCAGCAGCCAGAGGGGGCGAGAGACCCAGTACTTC
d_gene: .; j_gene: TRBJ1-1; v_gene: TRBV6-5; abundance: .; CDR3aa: CASSYSWRVTEAFF; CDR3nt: TGTGCCAGCAGTTACTCCTGGAGGGTGACTGAAGCTTTCTTT
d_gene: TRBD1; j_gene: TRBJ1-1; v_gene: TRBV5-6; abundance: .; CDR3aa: CASSRTQGPLNTEAFF; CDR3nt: TGTGCCAGCAGCCGTACACAGGGGCCTCTGAACACTGAAGCTTTCTTT
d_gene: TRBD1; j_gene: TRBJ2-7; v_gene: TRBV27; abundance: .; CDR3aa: CASSSRTGRGEQYF; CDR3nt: TGTGCCAGCAGCTCAAGGACAGGTCGCGGCGAGCAGTACTTC
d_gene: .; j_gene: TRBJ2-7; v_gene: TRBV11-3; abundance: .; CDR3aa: CASSPGGKVSEQYF; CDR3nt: TGTGCCAGCAGCCCTGGGGGGAAGGTATCCGAGCAGTACTTC
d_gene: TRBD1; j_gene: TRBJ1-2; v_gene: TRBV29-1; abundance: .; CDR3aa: CSVGRGQASSGYTF; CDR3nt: TGCAGCGTTGGAAGGGGACAGGCATCGTCGGGCTACACCTTC
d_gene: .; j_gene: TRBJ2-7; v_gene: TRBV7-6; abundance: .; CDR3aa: CASSLGQGGWQYF; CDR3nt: TGTGCCAGCAGCTTAGGGCAGGGAGGATGGCAGTACTTC
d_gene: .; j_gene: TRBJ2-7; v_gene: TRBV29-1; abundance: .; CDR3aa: CSVEDPTKPSYEQYF; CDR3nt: TGCAGCGTTGAAGATCCGACCAAACCTAGTTACGAGCAGTACTTC
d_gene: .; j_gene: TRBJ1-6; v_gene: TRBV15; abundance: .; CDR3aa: CATSRVGGTPHNSPLHF; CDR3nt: TGTGCCACCAGCAGAGTGGGGGGGACACCCCATAATTCACCCCTCCACTTT
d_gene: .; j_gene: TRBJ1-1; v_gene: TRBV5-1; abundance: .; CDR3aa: CASSWGDNTEAFF; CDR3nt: TGCGCCAGCAGCTGGGGGGATAACACTGAAGCTTTCTTT
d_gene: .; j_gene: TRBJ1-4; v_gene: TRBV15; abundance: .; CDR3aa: CATSRVGSNYGEKLFF; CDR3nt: TGTGCCACCAGCAGAGTGGGGAGCAACTATGGTGAAAAACTGTTTTTT
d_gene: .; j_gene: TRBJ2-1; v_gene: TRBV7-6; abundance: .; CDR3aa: CASSLGYGKGVGSYNEQFF; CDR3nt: TGTGCCAGCAGCTTGGGTTACGGGAAGGGTGTAGGGTCCTACAATGAGCAGTTCTTC
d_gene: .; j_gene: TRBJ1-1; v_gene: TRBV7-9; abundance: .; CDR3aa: CASSLGALNTEAFF; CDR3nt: TGTGCCAGCAGCTTAGGAGCTTTGAACACTGAAGCTTTCTTT
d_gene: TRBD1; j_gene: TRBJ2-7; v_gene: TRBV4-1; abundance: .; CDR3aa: CASSQGQGAYEQYF; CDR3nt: TGCGCCAGCAGCCAGGGACAGGGGGCTTACGAGCAGTACTTC
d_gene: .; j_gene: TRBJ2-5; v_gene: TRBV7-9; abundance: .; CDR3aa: CASSLRVTGRETQYF; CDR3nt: TGTGCCAGCAGCTTAAGAGTCACAGGGAGAGAGACCCAGTACTTC
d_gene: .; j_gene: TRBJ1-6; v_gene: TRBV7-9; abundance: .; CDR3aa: CASSFSARADYNSPLHF; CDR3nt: TGTGCCAGCAGCTTTTCGGCCAGGGCCGATTATAATTCACCCCTCCACTTT
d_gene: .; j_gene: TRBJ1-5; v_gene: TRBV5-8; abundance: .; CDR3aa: CASREYSNQPQHF; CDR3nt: TGTGCCAGCAGGGAGTATAGCAATCAGCCCCAGCATTTT
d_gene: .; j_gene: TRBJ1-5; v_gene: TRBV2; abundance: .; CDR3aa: CASSDGGGNQPQHF; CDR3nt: TGTGCCAGCAGTGACGGAGGGGGCAATCAGCCCCAGCATTTT
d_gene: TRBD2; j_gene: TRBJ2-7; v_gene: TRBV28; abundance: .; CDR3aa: CASSELAGGLYEQYF; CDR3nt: TGTGCCAGCAGTGAACTAGCGGGGGGTTTGTACGAGCAGTACTTC
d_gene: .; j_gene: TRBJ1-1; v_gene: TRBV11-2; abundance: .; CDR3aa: CASRGLEAFF; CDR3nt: TGTGCCAGCAGGGGCCTGGAAGCTTTCTTT
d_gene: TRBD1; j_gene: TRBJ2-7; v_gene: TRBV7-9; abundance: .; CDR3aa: CASSSFSQGSHEQYF; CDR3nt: TGTGCCAGCAGCTCGTTCTCACAGGGGTCCCACGAGCAGTACTTC
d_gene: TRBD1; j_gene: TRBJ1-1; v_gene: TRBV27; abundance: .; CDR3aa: CASSFGTGRNTEAFF; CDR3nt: TGTGCCAGCAGCTTTGGGACAGGCAGAAACACTGAAGCTTTCTTT
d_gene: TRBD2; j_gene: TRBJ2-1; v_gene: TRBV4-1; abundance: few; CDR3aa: CASSQGFAGARQFF; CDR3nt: TGCGCCAGCAGCCAAGGTTTCGCGGGAGCTCGGCAGTTCTTC
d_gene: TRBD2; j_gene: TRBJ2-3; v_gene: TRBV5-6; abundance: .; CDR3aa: CASSWTSGGASQYF; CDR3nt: TGTGCCAGCAGCTGGACTAGCGGGGGGGCCTCGCAGTATTTT
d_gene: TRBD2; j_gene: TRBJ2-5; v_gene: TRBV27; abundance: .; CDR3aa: CASSFASGGLETQYF; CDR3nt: TGTGCCAGCAGTTTCGCTAGCGGGGGGCTTGAGACCCAGTACTTC
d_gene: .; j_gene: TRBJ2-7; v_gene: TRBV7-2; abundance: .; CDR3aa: CASSFGGGEQYF; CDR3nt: TGTGCCAGCAGCTTTGGTGGCGGTGAGCAGTACTTC
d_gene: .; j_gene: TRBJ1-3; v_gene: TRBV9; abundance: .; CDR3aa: CASSPGGNTIYF; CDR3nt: TGTGCCAGCAGCCCCGGTGGAAACACCATATATTTT
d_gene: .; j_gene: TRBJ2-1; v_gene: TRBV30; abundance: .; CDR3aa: CAWTLGGGPREQFF; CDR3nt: TGTGCCTGGACCCTAGGGGGGGGGCCAAGGGAGCAGTTCTTC
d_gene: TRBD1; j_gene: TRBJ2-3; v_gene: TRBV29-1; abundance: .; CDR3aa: CSVLGTGGVVDTQYF; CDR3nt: TGCAGCGTCCTCGGGACAGGGGGCGTGGTAGATACGCAGTATTTT
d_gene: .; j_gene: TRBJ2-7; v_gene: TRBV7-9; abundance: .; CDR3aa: CASSLDGSTAGEQYF; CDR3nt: TGTGCCAGCAGCTTAGATGGGAGTACGGCAGGCGAGCAGTACTTC
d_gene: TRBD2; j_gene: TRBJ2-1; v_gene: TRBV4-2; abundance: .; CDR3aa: CASSQEPDTSGYNEQFF; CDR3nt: TGTGCCAGCAGCCAAGAACCTGACACTAGCGGATACAATGAGCAGTTCTTC
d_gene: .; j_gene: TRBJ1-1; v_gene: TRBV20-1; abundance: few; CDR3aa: CSARPRAEAFF; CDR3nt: TGCAGTGCAAGACCCCGGGCTGAAGCTTTCTTT
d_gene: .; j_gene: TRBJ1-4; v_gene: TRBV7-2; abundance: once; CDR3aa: CASSSSPNEKLFF; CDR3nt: TGTGCCAGCAGCAGCTCCCCTAATGAAAAACTGTTTTTT
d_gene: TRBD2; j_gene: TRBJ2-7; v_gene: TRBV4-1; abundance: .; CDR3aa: CASSQGRTSGRAYEQYF; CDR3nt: TGCGCCAGCAGCCAAGGGCGCACTAGCGGGAGAGCCTACGAGCAGTACTTC
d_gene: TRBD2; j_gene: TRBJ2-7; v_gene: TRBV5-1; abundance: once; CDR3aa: CASNPSGGTYEQYF; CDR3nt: TGCGCCAGCAACCCTAGCGGGGGGACTTACGAGCAGTACTTC
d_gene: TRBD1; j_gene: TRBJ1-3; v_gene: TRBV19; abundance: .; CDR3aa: CASRTDRASGNTIYF; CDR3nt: TGTGCCAGTAGAACGGACAGGGCCTCTGGAAACACCATATATTTT
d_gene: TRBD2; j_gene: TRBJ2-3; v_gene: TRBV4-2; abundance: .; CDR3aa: CASSQEPGLAGRTDTQYF; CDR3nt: TGTGCCAGCAGCCAAGAACCTGGACTAGCGGGACGCACAGATACGCAGTATTTT
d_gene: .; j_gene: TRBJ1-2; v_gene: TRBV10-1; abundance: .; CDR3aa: CASSESGDYGYTF; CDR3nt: TGCGCCAGCAGTGAGTCGGGCGACTATGGCTACACCTTC
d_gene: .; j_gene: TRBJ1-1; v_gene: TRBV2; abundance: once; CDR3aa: CASSPRSRSNTEAFF; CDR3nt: TGTGCCAGCAGTCCCCGTTCTAGATCAAACACTGAAGCTTTCTTT
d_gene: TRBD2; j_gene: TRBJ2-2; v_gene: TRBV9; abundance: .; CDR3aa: CASSAPSGQNTGELFF; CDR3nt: TGTGCCAGCAGCGCCCCTAGCGGACAGAACACCGGGGAGCTGTTTTTT
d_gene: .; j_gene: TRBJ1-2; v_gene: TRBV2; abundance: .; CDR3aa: CASSEDLPGSGYTF; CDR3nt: TGTGCCAGCAGTGAAGATCTTCCGGGGTCTGGCTACACCTTC
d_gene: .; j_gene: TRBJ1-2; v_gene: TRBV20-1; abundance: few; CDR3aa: CSARDHRYTF; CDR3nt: TGCAGTGCTAGAGATCATCGCTACACCTTC